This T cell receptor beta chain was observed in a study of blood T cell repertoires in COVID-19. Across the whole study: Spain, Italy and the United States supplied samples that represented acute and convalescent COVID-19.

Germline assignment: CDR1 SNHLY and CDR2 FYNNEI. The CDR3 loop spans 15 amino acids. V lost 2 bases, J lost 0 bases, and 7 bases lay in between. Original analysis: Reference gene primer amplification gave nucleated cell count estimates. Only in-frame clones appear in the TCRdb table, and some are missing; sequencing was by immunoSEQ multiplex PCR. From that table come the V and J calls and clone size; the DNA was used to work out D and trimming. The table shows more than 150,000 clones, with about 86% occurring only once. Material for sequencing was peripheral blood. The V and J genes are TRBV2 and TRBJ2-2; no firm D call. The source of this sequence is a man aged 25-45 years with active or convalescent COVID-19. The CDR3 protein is CASSEYPANTGELFF. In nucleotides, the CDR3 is TGTGCCAGCAGTGAATATCCAGCGAACACCGGGGAGCTGTTTTTT.